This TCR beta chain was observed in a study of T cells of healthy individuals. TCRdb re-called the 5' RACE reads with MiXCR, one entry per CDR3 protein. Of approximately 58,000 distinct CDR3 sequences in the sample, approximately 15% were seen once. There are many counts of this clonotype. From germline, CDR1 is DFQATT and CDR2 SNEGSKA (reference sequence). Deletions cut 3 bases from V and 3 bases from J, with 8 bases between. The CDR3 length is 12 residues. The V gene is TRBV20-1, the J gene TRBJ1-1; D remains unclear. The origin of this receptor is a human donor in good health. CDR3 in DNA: TGCAGTGCTAGGTCCCGGGACACTGAAGCTTTCTTT. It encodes CSARSRDTEAFF.